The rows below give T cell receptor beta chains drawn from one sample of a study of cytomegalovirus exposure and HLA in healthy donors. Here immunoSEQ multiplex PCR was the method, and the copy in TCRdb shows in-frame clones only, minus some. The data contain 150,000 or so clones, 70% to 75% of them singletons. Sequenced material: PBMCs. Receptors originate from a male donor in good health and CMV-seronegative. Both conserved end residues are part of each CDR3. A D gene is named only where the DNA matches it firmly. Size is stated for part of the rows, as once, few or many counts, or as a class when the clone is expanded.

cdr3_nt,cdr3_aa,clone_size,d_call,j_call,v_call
TGTGCCAGCAGCCCCCAGGGTGTGGGCAATCAGCCCCAGCATTTT,CASSPQGVGNQPQHF,few,NA,TRBJ1-5,TRBV7-2
TGTGCCAGCAGCTTGGGACTAGCGGGAGCCTACGAGCAGTACTTC,CASSLGLAGAYEQYF,NA,TRBD2,TRBJ2-7,TRBV7-8
TGTGCCACCAGCACAGCCTGGGGACAGGGCCTCACCGGGGAGCTGTTTTTT,CATSTAWGQGLTGELFF,NA,TRBD1,TRBJ2-2,TRBV15
TGTGCCAGCAGCTTGCGGGGGAGATCCTCTGGGGCCAACGTCCTGACTTTC,CASSLRGRSSGANVLTF,few,NA,TRBJ2-6,TRBV5-5
TGTGCCTGGAGCCTTTTGGGCGGGCCGGAACTGGGTTTT,CAWSLLGGPELGF,NA,NA,TRBJ1-3,TRBV30
TGTGCCAGCAGTTTAACACTAGCGTCCGAGCAGTACTTC,CASSLTLASEQYF,NA,TRBD2,TRBJ2-7,TRBV27
TGTGCCAGCAGTTTATCGCGGGGGGCCATCGCAGATACGCAGTATTTT,CASSLSRGAIADTQYF,few,TRBD2,TRBJ2-3,TRBV27
TGTGCCAGCAGCCAAGAGATCCGGTTGGGTAGCGGAAACACCGGGGAGCTGTTTTTT,CASSQEIRLGSGNTGELFF,few,NA,TRBJ2-2,TRBV4-2
TGTGCCAGCAGTGACTTCCGGGGGGCCACCGGGGAGCTGTTTTTT,CASSDFRGATGELFF,once,NA,TRBJ2-2,TRBV7-9
TGTGCCAGCAGCTTGTGGGACAGCTATGTCACCTTC,CASSLWDSYVTF,NA,TRBD1,TRBJ1-2,TRBV5-6
TGTGCCAGCCATCCGGTGATCCGGGAAATTTGGAATCAGCCCCAGCATTTT,CASHPVIREIWNQPQHF,NA,NA,TRBJ1-5,TRBV2
TGTGCCAGTAGCTCTAGCGACAGCTCCTACAATGAGCAGTTCTTC,CASSSSDSSYNEQFF,NA,NA,TRBJ2-1,TRBV19
TGTGCCAGCAGCTCAAATTGGGAGCTGTTTTTT,CASSSNWELFF,NA,NA,TRBJ2-2,TRBV7-9
TGTGCCAGCAGCCCTAGCGGGAGCATCTATGAGCAGTTCTTC,CASSPSGSIYEQFF,once,TRBD2,TRBJ2-1,TRBV9